One sample yielded the 25 T cell receptor beta chains listed below, sequenced in a study of shared clonotypes between healthy human individuals. The assay was immunoSEQ multiplex PCR, and TCRdb's table has in-frame clones only and misses some. The sample records some 1.1 million clones, 60% to 80% being singletons. The sample consisted of memory CD4+ T cells from PBMCs. This sample's subset: CD45RA-negative fraction. All receptors come from a man in his late teens or twenties in good health. Some clones in this sample may be carry-over from other donors' samples.

This clone was detected a few times. The chain uses TRBV5-4 and TRBJ1-2; D is unclear. The CDR3 runs 13 residues. Germline values: CDR1 SGHNT, CDR2 YYREEE (reference sequence). The V gene lost 8 bases and the J gene lost 4 bases, with 15 bases spanning the gap. The CDR3 loop reads CASSIERVYGYTF. CDR3 DNA sequence: TGTGCCAGTAGTATTGAGCGAGTCTATGGCTACACCTTC.

V and J are TRBV6-5 and TRBJ2-5; possible D gene TRBD2, 5 bases. With 6 bases removed from V and 1 base from J, the gap between germline ends came to 15 bases. The CDR3 extends over 15 amino acids. CDR1 MNHEY and CDR2 SVGAGI come from the germline V gene. Here the CDR3 DNA reads TGTGCCAGCAGAATCGGGGAAAGGAGCCAAGAGACCCAGTACTTC. Protein product: CASRIGERSQETQYF.

Regarding this clone: This sample includes further DNA sequences coding for the same CDR3. V usage is TRBV20-1 and J usage is TRBJ2-1; the D gene is possibly TRBD2 (6 bases). V lost 5 bases and J lost 7, with 6 bases in between. The germline CDR1 and CDR2 sequences are DFQATT and SNEGSKA (reference sequence). The CDR3 is made up of 10 amino acids. CDR3 coding DNA: TGCAGTGCTGCGGGAAATGAGCAGTTCTTC. Amino acid sequence: CSAAGNEQFF.

The V call is TRBV9, the J call TRBJ2-3; no firm D call. Trimming removed 2 bases at V and 0 bases at J, with 7 bases between. The CDR3 length is 14 residues. In germline, CDR1 is SGDLS, CDR2 YYNGEE. CDR3 in amino acids: CASSVLGSTDTQYF. CDR3 bases: TGTGCCAGCAGCGTTCTTGGTAGCACAGATACGCAGTATTTT. Full variable domain (missing parts from reference TRBV9 and TRBJ2-3): DSGVTQTPKHLITATGQRVTLRCSPRSGDLSVYWYQQSLDQGLQFLIQYYNGEERAKGNILERFSAQQFPDLHSELNLSSLELGDSALYFCASSVLGSTDTQYFGPGTRLTVL.

The CDR3 nucleotides are TGTGCCAGCAGCTTCGATCGCAGTCAGCCCCAGCATTTT. Translated, it gives CASSFDRSQPQHF. This chain joins TRBV7-8 and TRBJ1-5, with D hard to call. V lost 3 bases to trimming and J lost 6 bases, with 9 bases between them. The CDR3 has 13 amino acids. Germline V CDR1 and CDR2: SGHVS, FQNEAQ.

This chain joins TRBV7-9 and TRBJ1-5; D possibly corresponds to TRBD1 (5 bases). Germline-derived CDR1 and CDR2 are SEHNR and FQNEAQ (reference sequence). Trimming took 3 bases from V and 6 from J, leaving 9 bases between them. This CDR3 is built from 13 residues. CDR3 sequence: CASSFSGGQPQHF. CDR3 in DNA: TGTGCCAGCAGCTTTAGCGGGGGTCAGCCCCAGCATTTT.

The chain carries TRBV10-3 and TRBJ2-1; 9 nucleotides agree with TRBD2. V lost 3 bases and J lost 2; bases outside the gene matches: 5. In germline, CDR1 is ENHRY, CDR2 SYGVKD. The CDR3 spans 16 residues. The CDR3 loop reads CAISDRREGPYNEQFF. The DNA of the CDR3 is TGTGCCATCAGTGATAGGCGGGAGGGCCCCTACAATGAGCAGTTCTTC.

A word on this clone: Other DNA sequences from this sample encode an identical CDR3 as well. The chain carries TRBV18 and TRBJ2-5; 9 bases are shared with TRBD1. The J segment lost 5 bases and the V segment lost 2 bases, leaving 3 bases of the junction unmatched. The CDR3 has 14 amino acids. Germline CDR1 reads KGHSH; CDR2 reads LQKENI. In nucleotides, the CDR3 is TGTGCCAGCTCACCAGGGACAGGGTTGGAGACCCAGTACTTC. This encodes CASSPGTGLETQYF. Based on the CDR3 plus reference TRBV18 and TRBJ2-5, the full variable domain is NAGVMQNPRHLVRRRGQEARLRCSPMKGHSHVYWYRQLPEEGLKFMVYLQKENIIDESGMPKERFSAEFPKEGPSILRIQQVVRGDSAAYFCASSPGTGLETQYFGPGTRLLVL.

CDR3 sequence: CASSVGGPNTEAFF. CDR3 coding DNA: TGTGCCAGCAGTGTAGGGGGACCGAACACTGAAGCTTTCTTT. The genes are TRBV2 and TRBJ1-1, with D perhaps matching TRBD1 (6 bases). CDR3 size: 14 residues. V was cut by 4 bases and J by 1 base, with 10 bases left in between. The germline V gene encodes CDR1 SNHLY and CDR2 FYNNEI.

This chain joins TRBV7-9 and TRBJ1-1; 10 bases agree with TRBD1. The CDR3 has 15 amino acids. V was clipped by 5 bases and J by 10 bases; unmatched bases: 13. Germline assignment: CDR1 SEHNR and CDR2 FQNEAQ (reference sequence). CDR3: CASSHRDRGLEGAFF. In DNA form, the CDR3 reads TGTGCCAGCAGCCACCGGGACAGGGGCCTAGAGGGAGCTTTCTTT.

The CDR3 DNA reads TGTGCCAGCTCACGGGACAGCCCGGGCGCAGATACGCAGTATTTT. It encodes CASSRDSPGADTQYF. The J gene is TRBJ2-3, the V gene TRBV18; 7 bases line up with TRBD1. Per germline, CDR1 KGHSH and CDR2 LQKENI. This CDR3 has 15 residues. With 4 bases clipped from V and 4 bases from J, the junction kept 8 bases outside the gene matches. The whole variable domain, filled in from reference TRBV18 and TRBJ2-3, reads NAGVMQNPRHLVRRRGQEARLRCSPMKGHSHVYWYRQLPEEGLKFMVYLQKENIIDESGMPKERFSAEFPKEGPSILRIQQVVRGDSAAYFCASSRDSPGADTQYFGPGTRLTVL.

In the case of this clone: Other DNA sequences in the same sample also yield this CDR3. The V gene is TRBV28, the J gene TRBJ2-7; the D is unclear. V was shortened by 5 bases and J by 5 bases, with 10 bases between the two germline ends. This CDR3 has 12 amino acids. Germline lookup yields CDR1 MDHEN and CDR2 SYDVKM. The chain's CDR3 is CASSPRQHEQYF. CDR3 in DNA: TGTGCCAGCAGTCCCCGTCAACACGAGCAGTACTTC.

The chain uses TRBV6-6 and TRBJ2-7; 9 bases agree with TRBD2. The trim removed 2 bases at V and 2 bases at J, leaving 7 bases unmatched. CDR3 length: 16 residues. The germline CDR1 and CDR2 sequences are MNHNY and SVGAGI (reference sequence). The CDR3 reads CASSYGASGATYEQYF. The CDR3 DNA follows: TGTGCCAGCAGTTACGGGGCTAGCGGGGCTACCTACGAGCAGTACTTC.

This chain connects TRBV14 to TRBJ2-5; D uncertain. The CDR3 sequence is 17 residues long. Per germline, CDR1 SGHDN and CDR2 FVKESK. V was cut by 3 bases and J by 1 base, with 18 bases left in between. CDR3 in amino acids: CASSQRRRGPTQETQYF. DNA for the CDR3: TGTGCCAGCAGCCAGAGAAGGAGAGGCCCGACCCAAGAGACCCAGTACTTC.

CDR3 nucleotide sequence: TGCAGCGTTGAGAATACAGATACGCAGTATTTT. It codes for CSVENTDTQYF. The chain carries TRBV29-1 and TRBJ2-3; the D is unclear. Trimming pared 3 bases from V and 3 bases from J, leaving 4 bases between. Germline V gene lookup returns CDR1 SQVTM and CDR2 ANQGSEA. The CDR3 extends over 11 amino acids.

J is TRBJ1-4 and V is TRBV9; a weak D match, TRBD1 (5 bases). The germline V gene encodes CDR1 SGDLS and CDR2 YYNGEE. V was pared by 4 bases and J by 3 bases, with 13 bases between. The CDR3 is made up of 15 amino acids. In DNA form, the CDR3 reads TGTGCCAGCAGCATCCAGGGAGCGGCTAATGAAAAACTGTTTTTT. Amino acids: CASSIQGAANEKLFF.

Worth noting for this clone: The same CDR3 arises from other DNA sequences in this sample as well. The rearrangement uses TRBV7-9 and TRBJ1-1, with 8 bases identical to TRBD1. The V and J ends lost 3 bases and 5 bases, in that order; junction bases with no gene match: 5. Looked up from germline, CDR1 is SEHNR and CDR2 is FQNEAQ (reference sequence). The CDR3 extends over 14 amino acids. The CDR3 reads CASSLQGAWTEAFF. CDR3 bases: TGTGCCAGCAGCTTGCAGGGGGCCTGGACTGAAGCTTTCTTT.

V usage is TRBV29-1 and J usage is TRBJ1-1; 8 bases are a match to TRBD1. The V gene's germline CDR1 is SQVTM and CDR2 ANQGSEA. The CDR3 spans 14 residues. The V gene end was trimmed by 6 bases and the J gene end by 3 bases; junction bases not matched to a gene: 9. The DNA of the CDR3 is TGCAGCGTACACAAATTGACAGGGGACACTGAAGCTTTCTTT. Translated, it gives CSVHKLTGDTEAFF. The complete variable domain, with remaining parts taken from reference TRBV29-1 and TRBJ1-1, reads SAVISQKPSRDICQRGTSLTIQCQVDSQVTMMFWYRQQPGQSLTLIATANQGSEATYESGFVIDKFPISRPNLTFSTLTVSNMSPEDSSIYLCSVHKLTGDTEAFFGQGTRLTVV.

The rearrangement joins TRBV6-5 to TRBJ2-7; perhaps TRBD2 as D (5 bases). The germline V and J ends were trimmed by 0 bases and 4 bases, with 13 bases remaining between them. Germline CDR1 reads MNHEY; CDR2 reads SVGAGI. This CDR3 is built from 15 residues. This chain's CDR3 is CASSYSGGFLYEQYF. CDR3 DNA: TGTGCCAGCAGTTACTCGGGCGGGTTCCTGTACGAGCAGTACTTC.

V is TRBV5-6 and J is TRBJ1-3; D uncertain. V lost 0 bases, J lost 4 bases, and 11 bases lay in between. The CDR3 sequence is 15 residues long. The germline V gene encodes CDR1 SGHDT and CDR2 YYEEEE. The CDR3, as DNA: TGTGCCAGCAGCTTGGGGCAGAACGGCGGAAACACCATATATTTT. Its protein product is CASSLGQNGGNTIYF.

The rearrangement links TRBV2 to TRBJ1-6, with D unresolved. Germline CDR1 reads SNHLY; CDR2 reads FYNNEI. The length of the CDR3 is 13 residues. V was cut by 5 bases and J by 9 bases, with 11 bases left in between. The CDR3 DNA sequence: TGTGCCAGCAGTCAATCACGGGGTTCACCCCTCCACTTT. Protein product: CASSQSRGSPLHF.

This clone was recorded a few times. The gene calls are TRBV7-9 and TRBJ1-5; D is unclear. This CDR3 has 12 residues. CDR1 and CDR2 (germline): SEHNR, FQNEAQ (reference sequence). V was trimmed by 1 base and J by 8 bases, leaving 6 bases between them. The CDR3 bases are TGTGCCAGCAGCTTAGGCAGTAAGCCCCAGCATTTT. Translating gives CASSLGSKPQHF.

The chain combines TRBV2 with TRBJ2-1, with 13 nucleotides matching TRBD2. The V gene's germline CDR1 is SNHLY and CDR2 FYNNEI. V trimming: 7 bases; J trimming: 4 bases; junction bases outside the gene matches: 13. The CDR3 sequence is 18 residues long. CDR3 DNA: TGTGCCAGCACCCGATCCGGGACTAGCGGGATCTCTTACAATGAGCAGTTCTTC. It codes for CASTRSGTSGISYNEQFF.

The V call is TRBV10-3, the J call TRBJ2-7; TRBD2 is a possible D gene (7 bases). This CDR3 has 13 residues. CDR1 ENHRY and CDR2 SYGVKD come from the germline V gene. V lost 3 bases, J lost 4 bases, and 10 bases lay in between. The CDR3 loop is CAISDKGGYEQYF. The CDR3 nucleotides are TGTGCCATCAGTGACAAGGGGGGGTACGAGCAGTACTTC.

The chain is built from TRBV6-5 and TRBJ1-2, with D possibly TRBD1 on 5 matching bases. The V gene lost 0 bases and the J gene lost 5 bases, with 13 bases spanning the gap. CDR1 is MNHEY and CDR2 is SVGAGI in the germline V gene. CDR3 size: 15 residues. CDR3 sequence: CASSYSIIGDYGYTF. The CDR3 DNA reads as TGTGCCAGCAGTTACTCGATTATAGGGGATTATGGCTACACCTTC.